Below, 12 T cell receptor beta chains from the same sample are listed, as sequenced in a study of OX40 agonist ivuxolimab in advanced cancers. TCRdb's table, derived via immunoSEQ multiplex PCR, lists solely in-frame clones and lacks some. Among tens of thousands of clones listed, about 90% were seen once. The sample was CD4+ or CD8+ T cells sorted from blood, taken in a trial of the OX40 agonist ivuxolimab. Receptors originate from an adult with an advanced solid tumor such as melanoma, head and neck, liver or kidney cancer.

This clone appeared once. The chain links TRBV7-9 to TRBJ2-7; tentatively, D is TRBD2 (5 bases). This CDR3 has 15 amino acids. The V end lost 5 bases, the J end lost 2 bases, and 16 bases lay between the germline ends. Per the germline V gene, CDR1 is SEHNR and CDR2 is FQNEAQ (reference sequence). Written as DNA, the CDR3 is TGTGCCAGCAGCCTCCCGGGATCCCCCACCTACGAGCAGTACTTC. Translated: CASSLPGSPTYEQYF.

V usage is TRBV14 and J usage is TRBJ2-5, with TRBD1 matching 9 bases. Near its end, the DNA agrees better with TRBJ2-7, so the J call may be wrong. The CDR3 totals 20 residues. CDR1 is SGHDN and CDR2 is FVKESK in the germline V gene. As DNA, the CDR3 is TGTGCCAGCAGCCGGGCTACCGGGACAGGGAGATTCCAGGTCCGAAGCGAGCAGTACTTC. Its translation is CASSRATGTGRFQVRSEQYF.

The chain links TRBV7-9 to TRBJ2-2, with 7 bases that match TRBD1. Germline V gene sequence: CDR1 SEHNR, CDR2 FQNEAQ (reference sequence). V shed 7 bases, J shed 5 bases, and the junction held 10 bases outside the gene matches. CDR3 length: 15 residues. CDR3 coding DNA: TGTGCCAGCACCGGTTTACAGGGGAGTACCGGGGAGCTGTTTTTT. This codes for CASTGLQGSTGELFF.

The V and J genes are TRBV7-9 and TRBJ2-7, with TRBD1 as a possible D gene (5 bases). Trimming shortened V by 1 base and J by 0 bases, and 10 bases separated the two germline ends. Looked up from germline, CDR1 is SEHNR and CDR2 is FQNEAQ (reference sequence). The CDR3 runs to 15 residues. The CDR3 coding sequence is TGTGCCAGCAGCTTAGTAGGGGCGAGCTCCTACGAGCAGTACTTC. Translated, it gives CASSLVGASSYEQYF. Full variable domain (missing parts from reference TRBV7-9 and TRBJ2-7): DTGVSQNPRHKITKRGQNVTFRCDPISEHNRLYWYRQTLGQGPEFLTYFQNEAQLEKSRLLSDRFSAERPKGSFSTLEIQRTEQGDSAMYLCASSLVGASSYEQYFGPGTRLTVT.

This chain joins TRBV7-6 and TRBJ2-2, with TRBD2 identical over 11 bases. V was clipped by 3 bases and J by 3 bases; unmatched bases: 9. The CDR3 is 18 residues long. Germline CDR1 reads SGHVS; CDR2 reads FNYEAQ. CDR3 sequence (DNA): TGTGCCAGCAGCTTGATAGCGGGAGGGGTCACCCACACCGGGGAGCTGTTTTTT. It specifies CASSLIAGGVTHTGELFF. The variable domain in full, with the rest retrieved from reference TRBV7-6 and TRBJ2-2, is GAGVSQSPRYKVTKRGQDVALRCDPISGHVSLYWYRQALGQGPEFLTYFNYEAQQDKSGLPNDRFSAERPEGSISTLTIQRTEQRDSAMYRCASSLIAGGVTHTGELFFGEGSRLTVL.

The V and J genes are TRBV7-8 and TRBJ2-1, with D possibly being TRBD2 (6 bases). This CDR3 contains 15 residues. Trimming shortened V by 8 bases and J by 3 bases, and 17 bases separated the two germline ends. Per the germline V gene, CDR1 is SGHVS and CDR2 is FQNEAQ. CDR3 sequence: CASCLGEADYNEQFF. The CDR3 nucleotides read TGTGCCAGCTGCCTCGGGGAGGCAGACTACAATGAGCAGTTCTTC.

The chain carries TRBV28 and TRBJ2-2, with D hard to call. CDR1 and CDR2 from the germline V gene are MDHEN and SYDVKM. V was cut by 6 bases and J by 2 bases, with 7 bases left in between. The CDR3 contains 13 residues. CDR3 in DNA: TGTGCCAGCAGCCCCACAAACACCGGGGAGCTGTTTTTT. Translated: CASSPTNTGELFF.

The DNA of the CDR3 is TGTGCCAGCGGAGTCGGGGGGTGGCACGAGCAGTACTTC. Protein: CASGVGGWHEQYF. The rearrangement uses TRBV6-1 and TRBJ2-7, with 7 bases fitting TRBD2. The CDR3 is 13 amino acids. Germline-derived CDR1 and CDR2 are MNHNS and SASEGT. V gave up 8 bases and J gave up 5 bases; unmatched junction bases: 9.

The chain employs TRBV28 and TRBJ1-5; no reliable D call. The CDR3 extends over 15 amino acids. Per the germline V gene, CDR1 is MDHEN and CDR2 is SYDVKM. The V and J ends lost 5 bases and 3 bases respectively, with 14 bases between them. This CDR3 reads CASSQRAPLNQPQHF. The CDR3 nucleotides are TGTGCCAGCAGTCAAAGGGCTCCGCTCAATCAGCCCCAGCATTTT.

In this sample, this clone turned up a few times. The chain carries TRBV6-1 and TRBJ2-5; possibly TRBD1 for D (6 bases). V was shortened by 1 base and J by 4 bases, with 10 bases between the two germline ends. Germline lookup yields CDR1 MNHNS and CDR2 SASEGT. This CDR3 is built from 14 residues. CDR3 loop: CASSEGGRGETQYF. The CDR3 DNA follows: TGTGCCAGCAGTGAAGGGGGCAGGGGAGAGACCCAGTACTTC.

V gene TRBV27 combines with J gene TRBJ1-2; 7 nucleotides agree with TRBD1. CDR3 length equals 14 residues. Trimming cost V 3 bases and J 5 bases; bases outside gene matches: 6. CDR1 is MNHEY and CDR2 is SMNVEV in the germline V gene (reference sequence). This CDR3 is CASSLGGGLYGYTF. The CDR3 nucleotides read TGTGCCAGCAGTTTGGGAGGGGGCTTGTATGGCTACACCTTC.

This sequence joins TRBV5-6 and TRBJ2-3; 12 nucleotides align to TRBD2. From germline, CDR1 is SGHDT and CDR2 YYEEEE. CDR3 length: 17 residues. V gave up 3 bases and J gave up 2 bases; unmatched junction bases: 7. The CDR3 nucleotides read TGTGCCAGCAGCTCCCGACTAGCGGGGGCCGACACAGATACGCAGTATTTT. As protein: CASSSRLAGADTDTQYF.